Sequencing of this TCR beta chain was carried out in a study of T cell responses to AZD1222 COVID-19 vaccine. The CDR3 is 15 amino acids. Germline loops: CDR1 MNHEY, CDR2 SMNVEV (reference sequence). Trimming at V came to 6 bases and at J to 0 bases, leaving 5 bases not matched to a gene. Method: immunoSEQ multiplex PCR; TCRdb's copy keeps in-frame clones and lacks some. The sample includes about 85,000 clones, 86% of them seen just once. The V call is TRBV27, the J call TRBJ1-5; TRBD1 matches 7 bases. The sequenced sample was peripheral blood, obtained on day 0 of AZD1222 vaccination. The TCR was taken from an adult in good health. CDR3 nucleotide sequence: TGTGCCAGCAGAATCCAGGGGGATAGCAATCAGCCCCAGCATTTT. This translates into CASRIQGDSNQPQHF.